This T cell receptor beta chain was sequenced in a study of blood T cell repertoires in COVID-19. Background on the study: In each case, the material was cDNA or gDNA derived from T cells, B-cell-depleted T cells, or PBMCs.

Germline loops: CDR1 KGHSH, CDR2 LQKENI. The CDR3 is 14 amino acids. Trimming took 6 bases from V and 5 from J, leaving 16 bases between them. Sequencing was performed with immunoSEQ multiplex PCR; in TCRdb, only in-frame clones are kept and a portion is missing. The sample includes 200,000 or so clones, 84% of them seen just once. The receptor comes from a human donor in a cohort sampled during active COVID-19. Sequencing was performed on peripheral blood. The V call is TRBV18, the J call TRBJ1-1, with a tentative D call TRBD1 (6 bases). CDR3 nucleotides: TGTGCCAGCTCGTCACGGGACACCAATACTGAAGCTTTCTTT. It translates to CASSSRDTNTEAFF.